This T cell receptor beta chain emerged from a study of shared clonotypes between healthy human individuals. Background on the study: The donor group consisted of a couple of women and three men, aged 18 to 49. Study-wide points: Sequencing of the sorted subsets was shown by rarefaction to be incomplete despite large depth.

Genomic DNA of every subset was divided equally among multiple immunoSEQ plates. As processed by the authors: Junction-only sequences without quality scores came from ImmunoSEQ, so filtering differed. The assay was immunoSEQ multiplex PCR, and TCRdb's table has in-frame clones only and misses some. That table gives V, J and clone size, and the DNA gave D and trimming. The sample has millions of clones; around nine tenths are singletons. The V gene's germline CDR1 is SGDLS and CDR2 YYNGEE. V lost 0 bases and J lost 4; bases outside the gene matches: 7. This CDR3 is built from 15 residues. With regard to this clone: What it binds is not known.

The sequenced sample was naive CD4+ T cells sorted from blood. Sample subset: CD45RA+ positively selected. This receptor was obtained from a man between 18 and 29 years old in good health. This rearrangement joins TRBV9 to TRBJ2-7, with TRBD2 matching over 7 bases. CDR3: CASSVGGGEWYEQYF. CDR3 nucleotides: TGTGCCAGCAGCGTAGGCGGGGGAGAATGGTACGAGCAGTACTTC. The whole variable domain, remainder taken from reference TRBV9 and TRBJ2-7, is DSGVTQTPKHLITATGQRVTLRCSPRSGDLSVYWYQQSLDQGLQFLIQYYNGEERAKGNILERFSAQQFPDLHSELNLSSLELGDSALYFCASSVGGGEWYEQYFGPGTRLTVT.